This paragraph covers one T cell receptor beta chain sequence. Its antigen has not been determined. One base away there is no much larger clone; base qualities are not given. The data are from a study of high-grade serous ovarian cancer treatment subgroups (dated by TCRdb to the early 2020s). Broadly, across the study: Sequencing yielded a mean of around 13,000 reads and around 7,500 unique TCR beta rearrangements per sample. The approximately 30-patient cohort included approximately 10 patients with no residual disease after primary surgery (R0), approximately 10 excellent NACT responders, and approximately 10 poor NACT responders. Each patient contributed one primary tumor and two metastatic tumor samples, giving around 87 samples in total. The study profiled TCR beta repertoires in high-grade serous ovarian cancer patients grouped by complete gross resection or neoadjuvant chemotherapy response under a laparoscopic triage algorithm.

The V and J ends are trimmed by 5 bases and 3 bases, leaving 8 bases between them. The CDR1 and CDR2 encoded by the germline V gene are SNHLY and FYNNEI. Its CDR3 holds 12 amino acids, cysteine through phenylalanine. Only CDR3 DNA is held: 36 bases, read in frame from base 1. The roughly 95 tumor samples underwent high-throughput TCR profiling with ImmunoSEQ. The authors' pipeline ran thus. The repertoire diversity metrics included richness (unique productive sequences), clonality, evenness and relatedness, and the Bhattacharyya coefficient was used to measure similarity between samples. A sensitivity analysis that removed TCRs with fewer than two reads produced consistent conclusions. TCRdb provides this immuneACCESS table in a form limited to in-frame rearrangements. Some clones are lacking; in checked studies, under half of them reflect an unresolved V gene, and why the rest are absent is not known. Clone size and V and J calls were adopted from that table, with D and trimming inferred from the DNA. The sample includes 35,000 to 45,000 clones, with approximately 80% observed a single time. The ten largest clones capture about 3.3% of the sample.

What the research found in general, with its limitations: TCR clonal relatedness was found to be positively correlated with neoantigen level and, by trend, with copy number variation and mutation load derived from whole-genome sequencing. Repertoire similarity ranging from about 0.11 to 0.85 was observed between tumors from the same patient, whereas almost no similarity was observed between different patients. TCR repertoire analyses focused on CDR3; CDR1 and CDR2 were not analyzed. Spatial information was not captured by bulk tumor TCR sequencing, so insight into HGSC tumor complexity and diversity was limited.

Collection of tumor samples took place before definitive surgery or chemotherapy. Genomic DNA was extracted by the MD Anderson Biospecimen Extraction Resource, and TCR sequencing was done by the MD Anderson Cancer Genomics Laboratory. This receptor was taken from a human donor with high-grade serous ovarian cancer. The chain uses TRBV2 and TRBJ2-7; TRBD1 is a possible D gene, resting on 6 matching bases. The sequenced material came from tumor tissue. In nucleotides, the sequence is TGTGCCAGCAGTCAACAGGGCTACGAGCAGTACTTC. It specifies CASSQQGYEQYF.